This TCR beta chain was recovered during a study of molecular identifiers for immune sequencing clone quantification. This clonotype was seen ten or more times. Its antigen is undetermined. Sorted naive CD8 T cells, roughly 17,000 to 1,100,000, were sequenced from 10%, 30% or 50% RNA. V lost 0 bases to trimming and J lost 4 bases, with 13 bases between them. The germline CDR1 and CDR2 sequences are SEHNR and FQNEAQ (reference sequence). The CDR3 runs 15 residues. MiXCR, run by TCRdb on the PCR reads, gives a single entry per CDR3 protein. The table includes some 40,000 distinct CDR3 sequences, more than 20% detected once. Whole-study findings and limits: For highly expanded clones, sizes could be underestimated when identical TCR molecules share a barcode. In naive cells, clones above 20 RNA copies held under 1% of molecules, whereas in effector cells they held over 99%.

The chain is built from TRBV7-9 and TRBJ2-7, with a weak D call TRBD1 (6 bases). The receptor comes from a human donor in good health. Some libraries in this study had Jurkat cell RNA spiked in. Sequencing was carried out using naive CD8+ T cells from blood, with Jurkat cell RNA spiked in. Regarding subset: FACS-sorted CD8+CD4-CCR7+CD45RA+ naive T cells. CDR3 in DNA: TGTGCCAGCAGCTTAGCGCCAGGGGCCGCGTACGAGCAGTACTTC. Encoded protein: CASSLAPGAAYEQYF.